Detailed here is one T cell receptor beta chain. The target antigen is unknown. This entry comes from a study of response to subunit inactivated influenza vaccine. Points from the study as a whole: T cells newly recruited by each seasonal influenza vaccination are few, the authors suggested.

One entry per CDR3 protein, called by TCRdb with MiXCR from the RT-PCR reads. The sample contains hundreds of thousands of distinct CDR3 sequences, 14% of which appear only once. This clonotype originated in a man aged 50 to 59 who received an inactivated influenza vaccine. The sequences come from PBMCs from blood, collected around two weeks before vaccination.

The CDR3 coding sequence is TGCAGTGCTAAGGGCGGGGCGGGACCGAGCTCCTACAATGAGCAGTTCTTC. Amino acid sequence: CSAKGGAGPSSYNEQFF. The rearrangement joins TRBV20-1 to TRBJ2-1; tentatively, D is TRBD2 (6 bases). The V and J ends lost 4 bases and 0 bases respectively, with 19 bases between them. This CDR3 contains 17 residues. CDR1 DFQATT and CDR2 SNEGSKA come from the germline V gene (reference sequence).